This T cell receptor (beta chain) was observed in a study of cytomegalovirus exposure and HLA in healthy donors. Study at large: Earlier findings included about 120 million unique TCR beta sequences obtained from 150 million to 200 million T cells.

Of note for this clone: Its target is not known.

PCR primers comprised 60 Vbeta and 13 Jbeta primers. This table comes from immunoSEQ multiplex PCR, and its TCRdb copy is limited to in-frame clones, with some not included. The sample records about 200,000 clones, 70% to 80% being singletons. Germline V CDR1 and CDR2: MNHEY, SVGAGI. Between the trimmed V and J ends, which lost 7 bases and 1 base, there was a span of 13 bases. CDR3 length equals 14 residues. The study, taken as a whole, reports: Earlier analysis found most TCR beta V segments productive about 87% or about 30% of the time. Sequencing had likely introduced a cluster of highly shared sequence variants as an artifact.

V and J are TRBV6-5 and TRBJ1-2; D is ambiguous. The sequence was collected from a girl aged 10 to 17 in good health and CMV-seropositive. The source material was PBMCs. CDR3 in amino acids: CASTTALHNYGYTF. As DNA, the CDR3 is TGTGCCAGCACTACAGCCCTACATAACTATGGCTACACCTTC.